These 21 T cell receptor beta chains originate from one sample sequenced in a study of T cell responses to AZD1222 COVID-19 vaccine. The repertoire was sequenced with immunoSEQ multiplex PCR; TCRdb's copy has only in-frame clones and lacks some. The data contain about 160,000 clones, 80% to 95% of them singletons. This specimen was peripheral blood, taken 28 days after the second AZD1222 dose. The receptors come from an adult who received the AZD1222 COVID-19 vaccine.

The V and J genes are TRBV7-6 and TRBJ1-3; D unclear. The germline CDR1 and CDR2 sequences are SGHVS and FNYEAQ. The CDR3 runs to 12 residues. Trimming cost V 1 base and J 4 bases, with 2 bases left between them. CDR3 bases: TGTGCCAGCAGCTTAGAGGGAAACACCATATATTTT. It codes for CASSLEGNTIYF.

V gene TRBV18 combines with J gene TRBJ2-7, with D perhaps being TRBD1 or TRBD2 (5 bases each). Germline V CDR1 and CDR2: KGHSH, LQKENI. V was pared by 6 bases and J by 6 bases, with 21 bases between. This CDR3 is built from 15 residues. The CDR3 DNA reads as TGTGCCAGCTCTCCAGGGACGGCATCAGAGGGCGAGCAGTACTTC. It yields the protein CASSPGTASEGEQYF.

The rearrangement joins TRBV7-2 to TRBJ1-5, with D possibly being TRBD1 (5 bases). The CDR3 has 15 amino acids. Trimming removed 2 bases from V and 3 bases from J, with 11 bases in between. Germline assignment: CDR1 SGHTA and CDR2 FQGNSA. The CDR3 loop reads CASSLSGALNQPQHF. The DNA of the CDR3 is TGTGCCAGCAGCTTATCCGGGGCTCTCAATCAGCCCCAGCATTTT.

The rearrangement links TRBV3-1 (or the pseudogene TRBV3-2) to TRBJ1-3; D ambiguous. This CDR3 comprises 14 residues. V was trimmed by 0 bases and J by 5 bases, leaving 8 bases between them. Germline CDR1 is LGHDT and CDR2 is YNNKEL (reference sequence). The CDR3 here is CASSQEGGRNTIYF. The CDR3 region has the DNA TGTGCCAGCAGCCAAGAGGGTGGCAGAAACACCATATATTTT.

The sample holds one count of this clone. V usage is TRBV5-6 and J usage is TRBJ1-1, with 11 bases that match TRBD1. This CDR3 spans 16 amino acids. CDR1 is SGHDT and CDR2 is YYEEEE in the germline V gene. V lost 4 bases to trimming and J lost 3 bases; unmatched junction nucleotides: 8. The CDR3 spells CASSPGGGQGDTEAFF. In DNA, the CDR3 is TGTGCCAGCAGCCCGGGGGGGGGACAGGGGGACACTGAAGCTTTCTTT.

The J gene is TRBJ2-2, the V gene TRBV2; 10 bases fit TRBD1. Unmatched junction bases numbered 4, after V lost 3 bases and J lost 6 bases. The germline V gene has CDR1 SNHLY and CDR2 FYNNEI. This CDR3 is 15 amino acids long. Here the CDR3 DNA reads TGTGCCAGCAGTGATAGGGACAGGGGCCCCGGGGAGCTGTTTTTT. Translating it yields CASSDRDRGPGELFF.

The chain couples TRBV13 to TRBJ1-1; possible D gene TRBD1, 5 bases. CDR1 and CDR2 (germline): PRHDT, FYEKMQ (reference sequence). This CDR3 is 14 amino acids long. With 5 bases removed from V and 1 base from J, the gap between germline ends came to 11 bases. CDR3 residues: CASSLTAGNTEAFF. DNA of the CDR3: TGTGCCAGCAGCCTGACAGCGGGGAACACTGAAGCTTTCTTT. Drawing the rest from reference TRBV13 and TRBJ1-1, the complete variable domain is AAGVIQSPRHLIKEKRETATLKCYPIPRHDTVYWYQQGPGQDPQFLISFYEKMQSDKGSIPDRFSAQQFSDYHSELNMSSLELGDSALYFCASSLTAGNTEAFFGQGTRLTVV.

The V call is TRBV15, the J call TRBJ2-1; no reliable D call. CDR1 LNHNV and CDR2 YYDKDF come from the germline V gene (reference sequence). The CDR3 loop spans 14 amino acids. The V and J ends lost 6 bases and 0 bases respectively, with 9 bases between them. In nucleotides, the CDR3 is TGTGCCACCAGGTTGGACCACTCCTACAATGAGCAGTTCTTC. Its protein product is CATRLDHSYNEQFF.

V gene TRBV7-9 combines with J gene TRBJ1-1; tentative D call: TRBD1 (6 bases). The CDR3 sequence is 15 residues long. Germline CDR1 reads SEHNR; CDR2 reads FQNEAQ (reference sequence). Between the trimmed V and J ends, which lost 2 bases and 5 bases, there was a span of 15 bases. The chain's CDR3 is CASSLSGGASTEAFF. The CDR3 nucleotides read TGTGCCAGCAGCTTATCGGGGGGCGCGAGTACTGAAGCTTTCTTT.

The rearrangement joins TRBV24-1 to TRBJ1-2; unclear D gene. In germline, CDR1 is KGHDR, CDR2 SFDVKD. This CDR3 comprises 15 residues. The V end lost 4 bases, the J end lost 6 bases, and 17 bases lay between the germline ends. The CDR3 DNA sequence: TGTGCCACCAGTGACCCTGCGGCAGGCGGGAATGGCTACACCTTC. Translation gives CATSDPAAGGNGYTF.

The chain combines TRBV2 with TRBJ1-5; D remains ambiguous. CDR1 and CDR2 from the germline V gene are SNHLY and FYNNEI. The V gene lost 0 bases and the J gene lost 0 bases, with 6 bases spanning the gap. The CDR3 has 15 amino acids. In DNA form, the CDR3 reads TGTGCCAGCAGTGAAGCCAGGAGTAGCAATCAGCCCCAGCATTTT. This gives the protein CASSEARSSNQPQHF.

The chain joins TRBV30 to TRBJ2-4; D is possibly TRBD1 (5 bases). The CDR3 consists of 14 residues. Germline V gene lookup returns CDR1 GTSNPN and CDR2 SVGIG (reference sequence). Trimming removed 0 bases at V and 1 base at J, with 7 bases between. CDR3 protein: CAWSVNRAKNIQYF. Here the CDR3 DNA reads TGTGCCTGGAGTGTAAACAGGGCCAAAAACATTCAGTACTTC.

This chain links TRBV4-1 with TRBJ1-2; D gene ambiguous. Germline CDR1 reads MGHRA; CDR2 reads YSYEKL. Between the trimmed V and J ends, which lost 0 bases and 4 bases, there was a span of 18 bases. The CDR3 runs 17 residues. The CDR3 DNA sequence: TGCGCCAGCAGCCAAGAGCCCGTTGGAGGCGCCAGCTATGGCTACACCTTC. It encodes CASSQEPVGGASYGYTF.

The chain carries TRBV7-9 and TRBJ1-2; D is undetermined. V was clipped by 5 bases and J by 8 bases, with 12 bases between them. The V gene's germline CDR1 is SEHNR and CDR2 FQNEAQ (reference sequence). CDR3 length equals 12 residues. The DNA of the CDR3 is TGTGCCAGCAGCGGAGAGGGTTCCGGCTACACCTTC. Protein: CASSGEGSGYTF.

The rearrangement links TRBV27 to TRBJ2-2, with D hard to call. This CDR3 region has 14 residues. Trimming stripped 1 base from V and 6 bases from J, with 9 bases between. Germline V gene sequence: CDR1 MNHEY, CDR2 SMNVEV (reference sequence). The CDR3 region has the DNA TGTGCCAGCAGTTTATTGGCTAGACCCGGGGAGCTGTTTTTT. This codes for CASSLLARPGELFF.

This chain connects TRBV6-2 or TRBV6-3 to TRBJ1-5; the match to TRBD1 covers 8 bases. The germline CDR1 and CDR2 sequences are MNHEY and SVGEGT. This CDR3 comprises 18 residues. J lost 2 bases, V lost 4 bases, and 13 bases had no gene match. CDR3: CASSSRQGPVLGNQPQHF. The CDR3 bases are TGTGCCAGCAGTTCCCGACAGGGGCCGGTTTTAGGCAATCAGCCCCAGCATTTT.

V gene TRBV19 combines with J gene TRBJ2-7; D is ambiguous. CDR1 is LNHDA and CDR2 is SQIVND in the germline V gene (reference sequence). V lost 5 bases and J 0 bases, leaving 5 bases between the germline ends. The CDR3 contains 12 residues. In DNA, the CDR3 is TGTGCCAGTAGTCCCCCCTCCTACGAGCAGTACTTC. It yields the protein CASSPPSYEQYF.

CDR3 sequence: CASSKDPTVNQPQHF. In DNA form, the CDR3 reads TGTGCCAGCAGCAAAGACCCGACCGTCAATCAGCCCCAGCATTTT. The V call is TRBV21-1, the J call TRBJ1-5. TRBV21-1 is a documented pseudogene. CDR3 size: 15 residues.

This chain links TRBV24-1 with TRBJ2-1; 8 positions match TRBD2. Trimming at V came to 0 bases and at J to 5 bases, leaving 5 bases not matched to a gene. The CDR3 totals 16 residues. Germline V lookup: CDR1 KGHDR, CDR2 SFDVKD. CDR3 amino acids: CATSDLDREGNNEQFF. The DNA for the CDR3 is TGTGCCACCAGTGATTTGGACCGGGAGGGAAACAATGAGCAGTTCTTC.

CDR3 nucleotides: TGTGCCTGGAGTAGGGGGGCAGCCACTAGCACAGATACGCAGTATTTT. It codes for CAWSRGAATSTDTQYF. V is TRBV30 and J is TRBJ2-3; possibly TRBD1 or TRBD2 for D (6 bases each). V gave up 2 bases and J gave up 0 bases, with 15 bases separating them. Germline V gives CDR1 GTSNPN, CDR2 SVGIG (reference sequence). This CDR3 comprises 16 residues.

The rearrangement links TRBV20-1 to TRBJ1-2; 10 positions agree with TRBD1. CDR3 length: 14 amino acids. V lost 5 bases to trimming and J lost 2 bases; unmatched junction nucleotides: 5. From germline, CDR1 is DFQATT and CDR2 SNEGSKA (reference sequence). The CDR3 DNA is TGCAGTGCTGGTGGGACAGGGGTCAACTATGGCTACACCTTC. Protein product: CSAGGTGVNYGYTF.